This TCR beta chain came from a study of T cell changes during pregnancy in multiple sclerosis. TCRdb's table, derived via immunoSEQ multiplex PCR, lists solely in-frame clones and lacks some. The sample has approximately 60,000 clones; roughly 94% are singletons. Germline values: CDR1 GTSNPN, CDR2 SVGIG (reference sequence). With 0 bases removed from V and 4 bases from J, the gap between germline ends came to 9 bases. The CDR3 sequence is 14 residues long. Sequencing used CD4+ T cells from peripheral blood mononuclear cells, obtained in the second trimester of pregnancy. The chain recombines TRBV30 with TRBJ2-2, with D uncertain. The source is a female donor with multiple sclerosis, enrolled in a pregnancy study. The CDR3 region is CAWSVTASTGELFF. The CDR3 DNA reads TGTGCCTGGAGTGTAACAGCTTCCACCGGGGAGCTGTTTTTT.